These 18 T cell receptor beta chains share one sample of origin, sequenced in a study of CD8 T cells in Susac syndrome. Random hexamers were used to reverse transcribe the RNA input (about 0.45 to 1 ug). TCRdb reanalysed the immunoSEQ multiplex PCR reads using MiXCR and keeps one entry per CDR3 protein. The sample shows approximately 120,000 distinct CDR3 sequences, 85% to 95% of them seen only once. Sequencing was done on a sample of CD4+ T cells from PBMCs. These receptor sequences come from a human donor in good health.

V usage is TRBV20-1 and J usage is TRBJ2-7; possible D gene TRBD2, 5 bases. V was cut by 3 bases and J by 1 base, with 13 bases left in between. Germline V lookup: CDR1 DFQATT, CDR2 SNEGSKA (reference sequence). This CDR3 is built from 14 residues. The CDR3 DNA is TGCAGTGCTAGTTCGGGGTTAGGATCCTACGAGCAGTACTTC. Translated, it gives CSASSGLGSYEQYF.

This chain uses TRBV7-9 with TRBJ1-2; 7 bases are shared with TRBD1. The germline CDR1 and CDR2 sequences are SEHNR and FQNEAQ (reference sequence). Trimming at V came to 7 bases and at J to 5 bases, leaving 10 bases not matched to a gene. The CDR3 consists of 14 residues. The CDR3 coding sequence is TGTGCCAGCATCAAAAACCGGGACAGTTATGGCTACACCTTC. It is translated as CASIKNRDSYGYTF.

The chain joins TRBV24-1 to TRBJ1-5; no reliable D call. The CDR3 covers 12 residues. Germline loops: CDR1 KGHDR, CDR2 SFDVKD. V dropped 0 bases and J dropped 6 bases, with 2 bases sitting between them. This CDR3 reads CATSDLGQPQHF. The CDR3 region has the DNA TGTGCCACCAGTGATTTGGGTCAGCCCCAGCATTTT.

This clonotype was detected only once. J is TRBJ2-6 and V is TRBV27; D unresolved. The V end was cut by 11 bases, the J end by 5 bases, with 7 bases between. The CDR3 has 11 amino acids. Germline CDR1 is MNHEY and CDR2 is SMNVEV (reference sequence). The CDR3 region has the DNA TGTGCCGCCGGGCGGGCCAACGTCCTGACTTTC. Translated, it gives CAAGRANVLTF. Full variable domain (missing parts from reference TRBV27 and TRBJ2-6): EAQVTQNPRYLITVTGKKLTVTCSQNMNHEYMSWYRQDPGLGLRQIYYSMNVEVTDKGDVPEGYKVSRKEKRNFPLILESPSPNQTSLYFCAAGRANVLTFGAGSRLTVL.

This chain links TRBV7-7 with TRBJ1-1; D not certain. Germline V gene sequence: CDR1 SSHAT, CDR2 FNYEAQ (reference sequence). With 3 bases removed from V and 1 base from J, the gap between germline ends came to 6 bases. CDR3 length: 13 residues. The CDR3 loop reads CASSFSKNTEAFF. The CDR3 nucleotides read TGTGCCAGCAGCTTTAGTAAGAACACTGAAGCTTTCTTT.

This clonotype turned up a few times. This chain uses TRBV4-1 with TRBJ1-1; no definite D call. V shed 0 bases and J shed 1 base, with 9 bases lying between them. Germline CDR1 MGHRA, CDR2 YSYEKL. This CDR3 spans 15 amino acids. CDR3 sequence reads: CASSQDPTGNTEAFF. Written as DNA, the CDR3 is TGCGCCAGCAGCCAAGATCCCACCGGGAACACTGAAGCTTTCTTT.

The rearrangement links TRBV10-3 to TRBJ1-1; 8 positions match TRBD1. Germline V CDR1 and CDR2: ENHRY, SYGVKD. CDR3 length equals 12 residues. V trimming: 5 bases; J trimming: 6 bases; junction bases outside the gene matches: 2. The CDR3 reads CAISSGQAEAFF. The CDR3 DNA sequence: TGTGCCATCAGTTCGGGACAGGCTGAAGCTTTCTTT.

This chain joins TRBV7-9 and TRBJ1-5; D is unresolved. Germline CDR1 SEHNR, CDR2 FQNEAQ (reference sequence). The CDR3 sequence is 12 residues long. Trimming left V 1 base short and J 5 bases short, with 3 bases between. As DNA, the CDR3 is TGTGCCAGCAGCTTAGATGATCAGCCCCAGCATTTT. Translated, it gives CASSLDDQPQHF.

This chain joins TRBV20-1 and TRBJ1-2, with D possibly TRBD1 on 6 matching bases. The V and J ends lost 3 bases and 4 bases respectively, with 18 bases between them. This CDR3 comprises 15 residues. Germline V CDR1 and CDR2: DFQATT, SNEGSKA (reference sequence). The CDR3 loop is CSARDSSAPSYGYTF. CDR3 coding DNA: TGCAGTGCTAGGGACAGCTCGGCGCCTTCCTATGGCTACACCTTC.

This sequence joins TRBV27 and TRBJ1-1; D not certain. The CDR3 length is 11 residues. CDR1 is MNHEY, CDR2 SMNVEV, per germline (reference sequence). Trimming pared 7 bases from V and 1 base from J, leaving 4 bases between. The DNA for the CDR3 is TGTGCCAGCATGGAGAACACTGAAGCTTTCTTT. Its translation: CASMENTEAFF.

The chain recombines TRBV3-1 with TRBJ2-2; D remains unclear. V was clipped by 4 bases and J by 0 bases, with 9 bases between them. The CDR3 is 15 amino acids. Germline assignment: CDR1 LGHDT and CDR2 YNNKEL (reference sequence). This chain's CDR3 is CASSRTDTNTGELFF. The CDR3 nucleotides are TGTGCCAGCAGCCGGACGGATACGAACACCGGGGAGCTGTTTTTT.

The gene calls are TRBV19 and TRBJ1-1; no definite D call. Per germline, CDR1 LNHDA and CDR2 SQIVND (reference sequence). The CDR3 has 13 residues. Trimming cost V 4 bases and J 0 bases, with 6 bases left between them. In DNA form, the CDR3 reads TGTGCCAGTAGTACTGTCCTGAACACTGAAGCTTTCTTT. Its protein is CASSTVLNTEAFF.

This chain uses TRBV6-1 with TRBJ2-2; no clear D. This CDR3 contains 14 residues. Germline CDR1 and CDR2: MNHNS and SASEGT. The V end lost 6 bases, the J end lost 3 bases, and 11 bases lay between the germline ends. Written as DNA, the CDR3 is TGTGCCAGCAGACCCTCTGGGTACACCGGGGAGCTGTTTTTT. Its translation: CASRPSGYTGELFF.

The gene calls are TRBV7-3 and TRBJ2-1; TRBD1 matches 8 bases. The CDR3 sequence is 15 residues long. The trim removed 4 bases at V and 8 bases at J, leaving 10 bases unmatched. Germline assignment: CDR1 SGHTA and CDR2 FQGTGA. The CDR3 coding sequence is TGTGCCAGCAGCTCTACAGGGGGTAATATCGATGAGCAGTTCTTC. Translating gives CASSSTGGNIDEQFF.

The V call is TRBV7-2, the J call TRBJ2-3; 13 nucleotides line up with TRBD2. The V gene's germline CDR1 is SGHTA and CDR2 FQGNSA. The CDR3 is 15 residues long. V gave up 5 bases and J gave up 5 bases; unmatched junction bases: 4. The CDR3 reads CASSRTSGRIDTQYF. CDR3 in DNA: TGTGCCAGCAGCAGGACTAGCGGGAGAATAGATACGCAGTATTTT.

CDR3 bases: TGTGCCAGCAGCTTAGTTCAGGCCCCCGGTGAGCAGTTCTTC. It codes for CASSLVQAPGEQFF. The J gene is TRBJ2-1, the V gene TRBV7-2, with unresolved D. V was pared by 1 base and J by 9 bases, with 13 bases between. The germline gives CDR1 SGHTA, CDR2 FQGNSA. There are 14 residues in the CDR3.

The CDR3 DNA reads as TGTGCCAGCAGGGGGACAGGGGGGCCCGGCGAGCAGTACTTC. Amino acids: CASRGTGGPGEQYF. V and J are TRBV25-1 and TRBJ2-7; 11 nucleotides align to TRBD1. CDR1 and CDR2 from the germline V gene are MGHDK and SYGVNS. The CDR3 consists of 14 residues. With 6 bases clipped from V and 6 bases from J, the junction kept 7 bases outside the gene matches.

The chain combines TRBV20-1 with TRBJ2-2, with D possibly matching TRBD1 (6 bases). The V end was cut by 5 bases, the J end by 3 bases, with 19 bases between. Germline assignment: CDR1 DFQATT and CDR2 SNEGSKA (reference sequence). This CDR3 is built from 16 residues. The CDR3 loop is CSASPIQGRHTGELFF. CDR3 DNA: TGCAGTGCTTCCCCGATACAGGGACGGCACACCGGGGAGCTGTTTTTT.